The 29 T cell receptor beta chains in this list originate from one sample, sequenced in a study of cytomegalovirus exposure and HLA in healthy donors. Data came from immunoSEQ multiplex PCR; TCRdb stores just in-frame clones and leaves some out. The profile shows tens of thousands of clones, 94% of them singletons. The sample consisted of PBMCs. The receptors here all came from a man aged 18-30 years in good health and CMV-seropositive.

The chain employs TRBV7-2 and TRBJ2-2; 9 bases are shared with TRBD2. V shed 5 bases, J shed 3 bases, and the junction held 7 bases outside the gene matches. This CDR3 region has 16 residues. Germline V gene data show CDR1 as SGHTA and CDR2 as FQGNSA. The CDR3 bases are TGTGCCAGCAGCCACGCCGGGACTAGCTACACCGGGGAGCTGTTTTTT. It specifies CASSHAGTSYTGELFF.

This chain uses TRBV7-3 with TRBJ2-1, with D perhaps TRBD2 (5 bases). Trimming shortened V by 3 bases and J by 0 bases, and 15 bases separated the two germline ends. There are 17 residues in the CDR3. Germline V gives CDR1 SGHTA, CDR2 FQGTGA. The CDR3 is CASSFGRLGSSYNEQFF. CDR3 bases: TGTGCCAGCAGCTTTGGTCGCCTAGGGAGCTCCTACAATGAGCAGTTCTTC.

The chain links TRBV6-5 to TRBJ2-3; TRBD2 is a possible D gene (6 bases). This CDR3 has 16 amino acids. Germline CDR1 MNHEY, CDR2 SVGAGI. V shed 4 bases and J shed 1 base, with 15 bases lying between them. The chain's CDR3 is CASSSLGSLGTDTQYF. Written as DNA, the CDR3 is TGTGCCAGCAGTTCCCTCGGGAGTCTCGGCACAGATACGCAGTATTTT.

The chain is built from TRBV27 and TRBJ2-7; D is unclear. Germline V gives CDR1 MNHEY, CDR2 SMNVEV (reference sequence). There are 13 residues in the CDR3. The V end was cut by 6 bases, the J end by 3 bases, with 12 bases between. The CDR3 sequence: CASSPTNFYEQYF. DNA for the CDR3: TGTGCCAGCAGCCCCACTAACTTCTACGAGCAGTACTTC.

This chain links TRBV6-1 with TRBJ2-5; TRBD1 matches at 7 bases. Per germline, CDR1 MNHNS and CDR2 SASEGT. The CDR3 has 14 amino acids. V lost 4 bases to trimming and J lost 5 bases; unmatched junction nucleotides: 7. CDR3 protein: CASSGQGRGETQYF. Here the CDR3 DNA reads TGTGCCAGCAGTGGACAGGGACGTGGTGAGACCCAGTACTTC.

The V call is TRBV2, the J call TRBJ2-1; D not certain. Trimming pared 3 bases from V and 8 bases from J, leaving 17 bases between. Germline V CDR1 and CDR2: SNHLY, FYNNEI. CDR3 length: 15 residues. The CDR3 DNA follows: TGTGCCAGCAGTGAGAGCGTGAACTTAGACGATGAGCAGTTCTTC. Protein: CASSESVNLDDEQFF.

The rearrangement joins TRBV6-4 to TRBJ1-5; D is unresolved. Germline V gene lookup returns CDR1 MRHNA and CDR2 SNTAGT. V lost 8 bases and J 4 bases, leaving 3 bases between the germline ends. This CDR3 spans 10 amino acids. CDR3 amino acids: CASRNQPQHF. The CDR3 bases are TGTGCCAGCCGTAATCAGCCCCAGCATTTT.

This rearrangement joins TRBV5-1 to TRBJ1-1, with D tentatively TRBD1 (6 bases). From germline, CDR1 is SGHRS and CDR2 YFSETQ. V was cut by 0 bases and J by 2 bases, with 8 bases left in between. The CDR3 loop spans 14 amino acids. DNA for the CDR3: TGCGCCAGCAGCTTGGAAGGGGGAAACACTGAAGCTTTCTTT. Encoded protein: CASSLEGGNTEAFF.

The chain couples TRBV9 to TRBJ1-5; 7 positions agree with TRBD1. J gave up 5 bases and V 3 bases, and 5 bases lay outside the gene matches. This CDR3 contains 14 residues. The germline CDR1 and CDR2 sequences are SGDLS and YYNGEE. This chain's CDR3 is CASSGTGEHQPQHF. CDR3 nucleotides: TGTGCCAGCAGCGGAACAGGGGAGCATCAGCCCCAGCATTTT.

The chain is built from TRBV30 and TRBJ2-7, with D perhaps matching TRBD2 (7 bases). V lost 4 bases to trimming and J lost 4 bases, with 20 bases between them. This CDR3 region has 15 residues. Germline CDR1 GTSNPN, CDR2 SVGIG (reference sequence). The CDR3, as DNA: TGTGCCTGGACCGGGGGAGGGGGAGCCGCTTACGAGCAGTACTTC. It encodes CAWTGGGGAAYEQYF.

This clone was seen a handful of times. The rearrangement uses TRBV11-3 and TRBJ2-3, with TRBD1 identical over 8 bases. Germline V gene data show CDR1 as SGHNT and CDR2 as YENEEA. V lost 1 base to trimming and J lost 1 base; unmatched junction nucleotides: 4. The length of the CDR3 is 16 residues. Here the CDR3 reads CASSLGQGSGTDTQYF. The CDR3 DNA reads TGTGCCAGCAGCTTAGGACAGGGGAGCGGCACAGATACGCAGTATTTT.

The rearrangement joins TRBV6-6 to TRBJ2-7; no reliable D call. The germline V and J ends were trimmed by 1 base and 0 bases, with 10 bases remaining between them. CDR1 is MNHNY and CDR2 is SVGAGI in the germline V gene (reference sequence). The CDR3 extends over 15 amino acids. The chain's CDR3 is CASSYFSTSSYEQYF. The CDR3 DNA follows: TGTGCCAGCAGTTACTTCTCCACGAGCTCCTACGAGCAGTACTTC.

The gene calls are TRBV28 and TRBJ2-1; TRBD2 aligns across 9 bases. Germline lookup yields CDR1 MDHEN and CDR2 SYDVKM. The CDR3 covers 16 residues. V was pared by 4 bases and J by 6 bases, with 10 bases of the junction left unmatched. For the CDR3, the DNA is TGTGCCAGCAGTTCACCCGGGACTAGCAAGTCCAATGAGCAGTTCTTC. Its protein product is CASSSPGTSKSNEQFF. Full variable domain (rest looked up from reference TRBV28 and TRBJ2-1): DVKVTQSSRYLVKRTGEKVFLECVQDMDHENMFWYRQDPGLGLRLIYFSYDVKMKEKGDIPEGYSVSREKKERFSLILESASTNQTSMYLCASSSPGTSKSNEQFFGPGTRLTVL.

The genes are TRBV5-4 and TRBJ2-3, with D tentatively TRBD1 (6 bases). This CDR3 spans 14 amino acids. Deletions cut 0 bases from V and 6 bases from J, with 11 bases between. Germline lookup yields CDR1 SGHNT and CDR2 YYREEE (reference sequence). The CDR3 bases are TGTGCCAGCAGCTTGGTAGGGGGTTCGGATACGCAGTATTTT. It specifies CASSLVGGSDTQYF.

This clone has a handful of counts. The J gene is TRBJ2-5, the V gene TRBV25-1, with TRBD1 identical over 7 bases. CDR3 length equals 14 residues. Germline V gene sequence: CDR1 MGHDK, CDR2 SYGVNS. The V and J ends lost 5 bases and 0 bases, in that order; junction bases with no gene match: 3. This CDR3 reads CASSLGTDQETQYF. The DNA of the CDR3 is TGTGCCAGCAGTTTGGGGACAGACCAAGAGACCCAGTACTTC.

This clone was recorded a few times. This rearrangement joins TRBV21-1 to TRBJ2-1; the table's D call, TRBD2, has no DNA check behind it. TRBV21-1 is marked as a pseudogene. The CDR3 length is 16 residues. CDR3 sequence reads: CASSKLAGGAYNEQFF. In DNA, the CDR3 is TGTGCCAGCAGCAAATTAGCGGGAGGGGCCTACAATGAGCAGTTCTTC.

This chain connects TRBV5-1 to TRBJ2-1; 11 nucleotides align to TRBD2. Germline V lookup: CDR1 SGHRS, CDR2 YFSETQ. CDR3 length: 18 amino acids. Trimming took 4 bases from V and 6 from J; bases not matched to a gene: 15. The CDR3 protein is CASSQSLAGGSPTNEQFF. The CDR3 coding sequence is TGCGCCAGCAGCCAATCCCTAGCGGGAGGCTCTCCCACCAATGAGCAGTTCTTC.

This clone was counted a single time. The gene calls are TRBV28 and TRBJ2-7, with TRBD2 matching 8 bases. The CDR3 extends over 13 amino acids. The ends lost 5 bases at V and 6 bases at J; junction bases unmatched: 6. Germline V CDR1 and CDR2: MDHEN, SYDVKM. The CDR3 loop is CASSPPGGGEQYF. CDR3 DNA: TGTGCCAGCAGTCCCCCCGGGGGGGGCGAGCAGTACTTC.

The CDR3: CAINMGQGATEAFF. The DNA of the CDR3 is TGTGCCATCAATATGGGACAGGGGGCCACTGAAGCTTTCTTT. This rearrangement joins TRBV10-3 to TRBJ1-1; 12 bases agree with TRBD1. The CDR3 is 14 amino acids. Germline lookup yields CDR1 ENHRY and CDR2 SYGVKD. With 7 bases clipped from V and 4 bases from J, the junction kept 4 bases outside the gene matches.

In this sample, this clone turned up once. This rearrangement joins TRBV9 to TRBJ1-1, with TRBD1 identical over 7 bases. The CDR3 has 15 residues. Trimming cost V 3 bases and J 3 bases; bases outside gene matches: 8. Germline V gene sequence: CDR1 SGDLS, CDR2 YYNGEE. This CDR3 reads CASSATQGVYTEAFF. DNA of the CDR3: TGTGCCAGCAGCGCAACCCAGGGGGTCTACACTGAAGCTTTCTTT. The full variable domain, in which reference TRBV9 and TRBJ1-1 provide the parts outside the CDR3, is DSGVTQTPKHLITATGQRVTLRCSPRSGDLSVYWYQQSLDQGLQFLIQYYNGEERAKGNILERFSAQQFPDLHSELNLSSLELGDSALYFCASSATQGVYTEAFFGQGTRLTVV.

The V and J genes are TRBV30 and TRBJ2-7, with 7 bases fitting TRBD2. Germline CDR1 GTSNPN, CDR2 SVGIG (reference sequence). There are 13 residues in the CDR3. V gave up 1 base and J gave up 7 bases; unmatched junction bases: 7. Here the CDR3 reads CAWSGASGGEQYF. The CDR3 DNA reads TGTGCCTGGAGTGGCGCTAGCGGAGGGGAGCAGTACTTC.

V usage is TRBV28 and J usage is TRBJ1-2, with no clear D. Germline V gene data show CDR1 as MDHEN and CDR2 as SYDVKM. V shed 10 bases and J shed 5 bases, with 14 bases lying between them. CDR3 size: 12 residues. CDR3 sequence reads: CAIAAEYYGYTF. DNA of the CDR3: TGTGCCATTGCAGCGGAATATTATGGCTACACCTTC.

This rearrangement joins TRBV19 to TRBJ1-2; 12 bases align to TRBD1. The CDR3 contains 15 residues. Trimming cost V 4 bases and J 5 bases; bases outside gene matches: 5. Germline V lookup: CDR1 LNHDA, CDR2 SQIVND (reference sequence). The CDR3 region is CASSNPGQGAYGYTF. The CDR3, as DNA: TGTGCCAGTAGTAACCCGGGACAGGGGGCGTATGGCTACACCTTC.

The chain uses TRBV7-3 and TRBJ2-7; TRBD2 matches 7 bases. In germline, CDR1 is SGHTA, CDR2 FQGTGA. The CDR3 has 15 amino acids. Trimming removed 4 bases from V and 6 bases from J; junction bases left unmatched: 12. The DNA of the CDR3 is TGTGCCAGCAGCTCAGGGCCGACTAGCCCCGGCGAGCAGTACTTC. It translates to CASSSGPTSPGEQYF.

The V and J genes are TRBV7-6 and TRBJ2-7; D possibly corresponds to TRBD1 (5 bases). Per the germline V gene, CDR1 is SGHVS and CDR2 is FNYEAQ. Trimming cost V 4 bases and J 2 bases, with 12 bases left between them. The CDR3 extends over 14 amino acids. CDR3 nucleotides: TGTGCCAGCAGCTCCAGGGTAGAGGCCTACGAGCAGTACTTC. This encodes CASSSRVEAYEQYF.

V is TRBV5-8 and J is TRBJ2-6; the D gene is possibly TRBD1 (5 bases). Trimming left V 6 bases short and J 2 bases short, with 9 bases between. The CDR3 loop spans 14 amino acids. Germline CDR1 reads SGHTS; CDR2 reads YDEGEE. The CDR3 DNA follows: TGTGCCAGCAACGACAGAACTGGGGCCAACGTCCTGACTTTC. This sequence encodes CASNDRTGANVLTF. Based on the CDR3 plus reference TRBV5-8 and TRBJ2-6, the full variable domain is EAGVTQSPTHLIKTRGQQATLRCSPISGHTSVYWYQQALGLGLQFLLWYDEGEERNRGNFPPRFSGRQFPNYSSELNVNALELEDSALYLCASNDRTGANVLTFGAGSRLTVL.

The rearrangement uses TRBV7-9 and TRBJ1-2; D unclear. The CDR3 is 13 residues long. The germline V gene has CDR1 SEHNR and CDR2 FQNEAQ (reference sequence). Between the trimmed V and J ends, which lost 5 bases and 3 bases, there was a span of 10 bases. The CDR3 loop reads CASSPSGDYGYTF. For the CDR3, the DNA is TGTGCCAGCAGCCCATCCGGGGACTATGGCTACACCTTC.

V gene TRBV10-2 combines with J gene TRBJ2-7; TRBD2 matches at 7 bases. This CDR3 has 14 amino acids. CDR1 and CDR2 (germline): WSHSY, SAAADI. J gave up 6 bases and V 2 bases, and 7 bases lay outside the gene matches. The CDR3 loop is CASSEGGGPPEQYF. CDR3 sequence (DNA): TGCGCCAGCAGTGAGGGGGGGGGTCCCCCCGAGCAGTACTTC.

This clone appeared once. The chain links TRBV23-1 to TRBJ1-4; 10 bases agree with TRBD1. TRBV23-1 is identified as an open reading frame with a role that is uncertain. The CDR3 spans 13 residues. As DNA, the CDR3 is TGCGCTTTACCGGGACAGGGGAATGAAAAACTGTTTTTT. Protein product: CALPGQGNEKLFF.